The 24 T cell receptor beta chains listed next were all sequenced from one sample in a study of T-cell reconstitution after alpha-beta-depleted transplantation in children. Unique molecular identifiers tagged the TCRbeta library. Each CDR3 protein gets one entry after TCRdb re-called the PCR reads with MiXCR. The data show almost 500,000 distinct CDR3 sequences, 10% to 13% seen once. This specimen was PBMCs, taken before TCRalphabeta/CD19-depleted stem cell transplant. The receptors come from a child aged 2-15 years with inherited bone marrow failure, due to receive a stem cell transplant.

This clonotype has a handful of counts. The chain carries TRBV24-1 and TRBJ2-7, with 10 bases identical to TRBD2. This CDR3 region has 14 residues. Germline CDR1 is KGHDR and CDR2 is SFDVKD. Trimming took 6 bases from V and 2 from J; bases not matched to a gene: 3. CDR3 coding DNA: TGTGCCACCAGTAGCACTAGCGGGACCTACGAGCAGTACTTC. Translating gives CATSSTSGTYEQYF.

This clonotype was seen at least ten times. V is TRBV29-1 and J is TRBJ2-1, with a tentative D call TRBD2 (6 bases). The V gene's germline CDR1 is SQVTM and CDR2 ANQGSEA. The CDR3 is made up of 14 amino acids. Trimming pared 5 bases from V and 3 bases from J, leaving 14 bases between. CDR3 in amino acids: CSVQGFGGYNEQFF. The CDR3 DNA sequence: TGCAGCGTTCAGGGTTTCGGGGGCTACAATGAGCAGTTCTTC.

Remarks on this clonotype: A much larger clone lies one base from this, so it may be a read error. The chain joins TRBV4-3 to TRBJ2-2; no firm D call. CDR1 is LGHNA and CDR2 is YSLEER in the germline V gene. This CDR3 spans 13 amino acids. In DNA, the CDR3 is TGCGCCAGCATCCAACCCCACACCGGGGAGCTGTTTTTT. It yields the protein CASIQPHTGELFF.

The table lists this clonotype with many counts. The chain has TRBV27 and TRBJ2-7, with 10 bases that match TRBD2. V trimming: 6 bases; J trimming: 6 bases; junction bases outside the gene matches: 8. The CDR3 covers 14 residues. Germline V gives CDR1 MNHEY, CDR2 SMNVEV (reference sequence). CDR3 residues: CASRWSSGSSEQYF. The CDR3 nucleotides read TGTGCCAGCAGGTGGTCTAGCGGGAGCTCCGAGCAGTACTTC.

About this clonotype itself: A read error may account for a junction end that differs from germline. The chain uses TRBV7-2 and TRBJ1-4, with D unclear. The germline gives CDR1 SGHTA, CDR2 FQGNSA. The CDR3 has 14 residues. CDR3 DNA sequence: TGTGCCAGCAGCTTCCGAGGGATTAATGAACAACTGTTTTTT. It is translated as CASSFRGINEQLFF.

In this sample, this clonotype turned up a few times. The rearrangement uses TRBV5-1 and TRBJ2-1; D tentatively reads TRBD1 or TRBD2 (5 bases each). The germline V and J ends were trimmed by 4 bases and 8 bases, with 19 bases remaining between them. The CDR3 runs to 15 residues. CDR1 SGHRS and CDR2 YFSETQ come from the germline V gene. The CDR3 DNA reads TGCGCCAGCAGCCATTCCTCCCCGGGGCCCCATGAGCAGTTCTTC. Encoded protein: CASSHSSPGPHEQFF. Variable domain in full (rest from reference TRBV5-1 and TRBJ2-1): KAGVTQTPRYLIKTRGQQVTLSCSPISGHRSVSWYQQTPGQGLQFLFEYFSETQRNKGNFPGRFSGRQFSNSRSEMNVSTLELGDSALYLCASSHSSPGPHEQFFGPGTRLTVL.

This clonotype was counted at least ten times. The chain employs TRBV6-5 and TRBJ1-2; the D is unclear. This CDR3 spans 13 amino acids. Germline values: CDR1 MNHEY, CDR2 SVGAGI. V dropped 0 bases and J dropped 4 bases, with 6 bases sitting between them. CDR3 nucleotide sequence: TGTGCCAGCAGTTACTCCCTGATCTATGGCTACACCTTC. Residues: CASSYSLIYGYTF.

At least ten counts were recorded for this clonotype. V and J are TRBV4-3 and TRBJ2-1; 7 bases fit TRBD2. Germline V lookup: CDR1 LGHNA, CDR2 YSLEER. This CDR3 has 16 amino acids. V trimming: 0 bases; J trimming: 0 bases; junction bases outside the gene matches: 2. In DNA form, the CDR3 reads TGCGCCAGCAGCCAAGACAGGGAGGGCTCCTACAATGAGCAGTTCTTC. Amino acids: CASSQDREGSYNEQFF.

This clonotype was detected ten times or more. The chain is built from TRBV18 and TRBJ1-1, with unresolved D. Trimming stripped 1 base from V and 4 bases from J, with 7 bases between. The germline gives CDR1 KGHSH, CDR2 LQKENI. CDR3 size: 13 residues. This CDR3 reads CASSPQGPTEAFF. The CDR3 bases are TGTGCCAGCTCACCACAGGGCCCCACTGAAGCTTTCTTT.

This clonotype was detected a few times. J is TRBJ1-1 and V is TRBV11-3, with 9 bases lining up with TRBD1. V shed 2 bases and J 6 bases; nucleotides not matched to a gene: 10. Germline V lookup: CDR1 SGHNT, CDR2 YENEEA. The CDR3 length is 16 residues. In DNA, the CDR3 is TGTGCCAGCAGCTTATTGTGGGGGACAGGGCGGGCTGAAGCTTTCTTT. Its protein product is CASSLLWGTGRAEAFF.

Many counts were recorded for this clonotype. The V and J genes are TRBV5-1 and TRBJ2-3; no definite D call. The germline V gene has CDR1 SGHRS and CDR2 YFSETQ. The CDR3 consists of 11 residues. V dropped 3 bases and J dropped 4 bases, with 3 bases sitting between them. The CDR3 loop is CASSYSDTQYF. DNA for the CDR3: TGCGCCAGCAGCTACTCAGATACGCAGTATTTT.

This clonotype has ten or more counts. The CDR3 DNA is TGCAGTGCTCCCCCCTCCCCCGGACTAGCGGGAGAGTACTTC. It yields the protein CSAPPSPGLAGEYF. The chain uses TRBV20-1 and TRBJ2-7; 13 bases are shared with TRBD2. Germline V gene sequence: CDR1 DFQATT, CDR2 SNEGSKA (reference sequence). V dropped 5 bases and J dropped 11; count of bases not matched to a gene: 12. The CDR3 contains 14 residues.

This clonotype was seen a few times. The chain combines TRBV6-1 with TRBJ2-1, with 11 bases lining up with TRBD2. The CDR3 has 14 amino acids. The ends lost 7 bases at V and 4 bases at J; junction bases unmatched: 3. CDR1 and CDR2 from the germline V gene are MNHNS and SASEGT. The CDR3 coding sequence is TGTGCCAGCAAGGGACTAGCGGTTTACAATGAGCAGTTCTTC. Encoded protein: CASKGLAVYNEQFF.

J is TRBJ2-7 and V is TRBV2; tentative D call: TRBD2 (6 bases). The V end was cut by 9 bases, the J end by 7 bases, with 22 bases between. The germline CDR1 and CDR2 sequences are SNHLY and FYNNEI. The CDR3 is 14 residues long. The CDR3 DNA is TGTGCCAGTCGGCGGGGCGGCGGACGATATGAGCAGTACTTC. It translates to CASRRGGGRYEQYF.

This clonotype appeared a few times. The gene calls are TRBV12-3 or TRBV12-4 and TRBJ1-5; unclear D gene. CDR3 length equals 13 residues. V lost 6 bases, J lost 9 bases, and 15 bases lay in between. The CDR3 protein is CASSPTGPLPQHF. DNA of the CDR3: TGTGCCAGCAGCCCAACCGGTCCTCTGCCCCAGCATTTT.

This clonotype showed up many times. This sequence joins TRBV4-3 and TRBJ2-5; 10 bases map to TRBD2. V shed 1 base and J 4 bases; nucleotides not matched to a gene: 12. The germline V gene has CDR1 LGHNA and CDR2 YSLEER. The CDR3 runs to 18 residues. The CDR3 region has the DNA TGCGCCAGCAGCCAAGGGGGGATGAGCGGGAGGGCCGGAGAGACCCAGTACTTC. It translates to CASSQGGMSGRAGETQYF.

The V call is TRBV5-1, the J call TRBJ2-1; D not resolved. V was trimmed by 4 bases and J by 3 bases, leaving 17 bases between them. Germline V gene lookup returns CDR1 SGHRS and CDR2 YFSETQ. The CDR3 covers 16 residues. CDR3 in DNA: TGCGCCAGCAGCCCTGGTGGACGACACTTCTACAATGAGCAGTTCTTC. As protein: CASSPGGRHFYNEQFF.

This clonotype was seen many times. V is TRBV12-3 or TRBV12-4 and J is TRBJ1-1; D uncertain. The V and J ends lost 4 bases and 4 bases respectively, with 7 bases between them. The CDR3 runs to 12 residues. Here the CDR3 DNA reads TGTGCCAGCAGTTCCCGAATCACTGAAGCTTTCTTT. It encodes CASSSRITEAFF.

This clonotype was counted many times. CDR3 nucleotide sequence: TGTGCCAGCAGTTTAGGGAGCTTGAGGCAGCCCCAGCATTTT. It specifies CASSLGSLRQPQHF. The chain uses TRBV27 and TRBJ1-5; D remains ambiguous. Trimming pared 2 bases from V and 7 bases from J, leaving 12 bases between. The CDR3 consists of 14 residues. Germline assignment: CDR1 MNHEY and CDR2 SMNVEV (reference sequence).

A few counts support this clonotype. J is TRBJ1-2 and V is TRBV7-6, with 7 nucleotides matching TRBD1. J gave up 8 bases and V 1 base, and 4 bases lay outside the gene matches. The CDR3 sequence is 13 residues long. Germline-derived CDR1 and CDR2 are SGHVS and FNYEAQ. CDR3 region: CASSLVGTDGYTF. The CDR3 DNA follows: TGTGCCAGCAGCTTAGTAGGGACAGACGGCTACACCTTC.

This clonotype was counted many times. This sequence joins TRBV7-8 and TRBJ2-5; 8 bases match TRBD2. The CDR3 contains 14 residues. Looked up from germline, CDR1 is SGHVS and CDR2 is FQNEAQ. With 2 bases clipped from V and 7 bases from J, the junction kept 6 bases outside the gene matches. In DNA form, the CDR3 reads TGTGCCAGCAGCTTAACGGCCGGGGGGGGGACCCAGTACTTC. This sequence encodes CASSLTAGGGTQYF. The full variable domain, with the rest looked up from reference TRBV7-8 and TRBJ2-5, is GAGVSQSPRYKVAKRGQDVALRCDPISGHVSLFWYQQALGQGPEFLTYFQNEAQLDKSGLPSDRFFAERPEGSVSTLKIQRTQQEDSAVYLCASSLTAGGGTQYFGPGTRLLVL.

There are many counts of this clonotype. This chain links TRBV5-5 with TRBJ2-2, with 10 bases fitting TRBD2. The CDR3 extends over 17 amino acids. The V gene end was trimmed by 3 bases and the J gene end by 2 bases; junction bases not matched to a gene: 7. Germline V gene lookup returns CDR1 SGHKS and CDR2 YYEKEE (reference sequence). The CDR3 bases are TGTGCCAGCAGCTGGACTGTAGCGGGGGGTAACACCGGGGAGCTGTTTTTT. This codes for CASSWTVAGGNTGELFF.

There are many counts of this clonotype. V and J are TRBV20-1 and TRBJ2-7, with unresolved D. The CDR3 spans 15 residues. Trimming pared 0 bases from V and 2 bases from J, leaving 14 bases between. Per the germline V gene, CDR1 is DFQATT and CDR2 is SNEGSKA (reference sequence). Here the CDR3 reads CSAREDYSLAYEQYF. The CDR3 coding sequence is TGCAGTGCTAGAGAGGATTACAGCCTCGCCTACGAGCAGTACTTC.

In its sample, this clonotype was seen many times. CDR3 nucleotide sequence: TGTGCCACCAGCAGAGATGTTTACGGCAACACTGAAGCTTTCTTT. Protein sequence: CATSRDVYGNTEAFF. The chain links TRBV15 to TRBJ1-1, with D unclear. Germline CDR1 and CDR2: LNHNV and YYDKDF (reference sequence). Trimming took off 0 bases at V and 2 bases at J, with 10 bases between the two ends. The CDR3 runs to 15 residues.